These 5 T cell receptor beta chains were sequenced from one sample in a study of cytomegalovirus exposure and HLA in healthy donors. PCR was performed using 60 Vbeta and 13 Jbeta primers. The assay was immunoSEQ multiplex PCR, and TCRdb's table has in-frame clones only and misses some. The table records more than 95,000 clones, roughly 82% of them present only once. The sample was PBMCs. The receptors shown here come from a woman between 55 and 75 years old in good health and CMV-seropositive.

This clone is a singleton in its sample. The chain carries TRBV9 and TRBJ2-7; 7 bases match TRBD1. The CDR3 is 15 residues long. V trimming: 1 base; J trimming: 4 bases; junction bases outside the gene matches: 8. The germline V gene has CDR1 SGDLS and CDR2 YYNGEE. CDR3 in amino acids: CASSVTPTGIYEQYF. Written as DNA, the CDR3 is TGTGCCAGCAGCGTAACCCCGACAGGGATTTACGAGCAGTACTTC.

The V gene is TRBV9, the J gene TRBJ1-4; D is ambiguous. The V end lost 2 bases, the J end lost 8 bases, and 10 bases lay between the germline ends. The CDR3 covers 13 residues. Germline values: CDR1 SGDLS, CDR2 YYNGEE. CDR3 DNA sequence: TGTGCCAGCAGCGTTAGGACGGGAGAAAAACTGTTTTTT. It is translated as CASSVRTGEKLFF.

This clone was seen a single time. The CDR3 here is CASSQSGTGPPGELFF. Written as DNA, the CDR3 is TGCGCCAGCAGCCAGAGCGGGACAGGGCCTCCCGGGGAGCTGTTTTTT. The rearrangement joins TRBV4-1 to TRBJ2-2; TRBD1 matches at 9 bases. The CDR3 is made up of 16 amino acids. V shed 3 bases and J 6 bases; nucleotides not matched to a gene: 8. CDR1 is MGHRA and CDR2 is YSYEKL in the germline V gene.

This chain uses TRBV30 with TRBJ2-3, with a weak D call TRBD1 (5 bases). The CDR3 has 13 amino acids. V lost 1 base and J lost 2, with 7 bases in between. Per the germline V gene, CDR1 is GTSNPN and CDR2 is SVGIG (reference sequence). CDR3 sequence: CAWSGQFTDTQYF. In DNA, the CDR3 is TGTGCCTGGAGTGGACAGTTCACAGATACGCAGTATTTT.

This clone was seen a few times. The CDR3 DNA is TGTGCCTGGAGTCAGATAGCCAAAAACATTCAGTACTTC. This gives the protein CAWSQIAKNIQYF. This rearrangement joins TRBV30 to TRBJ2-4; D remains unclear. CDR1 and CDR2 from the germline V gene are GTSNPN and SVGIG (reference sequence). The CDR3 loop spans 13 amino acids. With 2 bases removed from V and 0 bases from J, the gap between germline ends came to 5 bases. Looking up the rest from reference TRBV30 and TRBJ2-4 gives the full variable domain: SQTIHQWPATLVQPVGSPLSLECTVEGTSNPNLYWYRQAAGRGLQLLFYSVGIGQISSEVPQNLSASRPQDRQFILSSKKLLLSDSGFYLCAWSQIAKNIQYFGAGTRLSVL.